The source of this T cell receptor beta chain is a study of blood T cell repertoires in COVID-19. Trimming stripped 5 bases from V and 10 bases from J, with 23 bases between. The germline V gene has CDR1 MRHNA and CDR2 SNTAGT. The CDR3 has 15 amino acids. The assay was immunoSEQ multiplex PCR, and TCRdb's table has in-frame clones only and misses some. The sample lists fewer than 350,000 clones, roughly nine tenths occurring once. This chain uses TRBV6-4 with TRBJ1-1; D ambiguous. This sequence originates from a woman aged 25-40 years with COVID-19, enrolled during active disease. The sample was peripheral blood. CDR3 DNA: TGTGCCAGCAGTAGGTCCCCCGGAGGGCCCGGAGGAGCTTTCTTT. The encoded protein is CASSRSPGGPGGAFF.